The present T cell receptor beta chain was sequenced within a study of cytomegalovirus exposure and HLA in healthy donors. Study-wide background: Out of roughly 170 million T cells, an earlier analysis found fewer than 140 million unique TCR beta sequences in total.

Findings of the study overall: As a later analysis showed, a missense DCLRE1C variant was linked to trimming of TCR beta V- and J-genes. A later analysis showed HLA-associated TCR beta chains outstripping equally common others in clonal expansion. In vitro confirmation showed three CMV-associated chains to be CMV antigen specific.

This clone has just a few counts. Its antigen is currently unknown. Deletions cut 0 bases from V and 9 bases from J, with 15 bases between. The CDR3 runs to 16 residues. Germline V lookup: CDR1 LNHNV, CDR2 YYDKDF (reference sequence). PCR amplification relied on 60 Vbeta primers (plus 13 Jbeta primers). TCRdb keeps only in-frame clones here, not all; method: immunoSEQ multiplex PCR. The sample has fewer than 130,000 clones, approximately 83% seen once; the top ten hold less than 2%. Sample: PBMCs. The chain is built from TRBV15 and TRBJ1-6; TRBD1 is a possible D gene (5 bases). This receptor was obtained from a man between 40 and 49 years old in good health and CMV-seronegative. The CDR3 DNA reads as TGTGCCACCAGCAGAGATTTGGCAGGGCAGGGTTCACCCCTCCACTTT. This gives the protein CATSRDLAGQGSPLHF.